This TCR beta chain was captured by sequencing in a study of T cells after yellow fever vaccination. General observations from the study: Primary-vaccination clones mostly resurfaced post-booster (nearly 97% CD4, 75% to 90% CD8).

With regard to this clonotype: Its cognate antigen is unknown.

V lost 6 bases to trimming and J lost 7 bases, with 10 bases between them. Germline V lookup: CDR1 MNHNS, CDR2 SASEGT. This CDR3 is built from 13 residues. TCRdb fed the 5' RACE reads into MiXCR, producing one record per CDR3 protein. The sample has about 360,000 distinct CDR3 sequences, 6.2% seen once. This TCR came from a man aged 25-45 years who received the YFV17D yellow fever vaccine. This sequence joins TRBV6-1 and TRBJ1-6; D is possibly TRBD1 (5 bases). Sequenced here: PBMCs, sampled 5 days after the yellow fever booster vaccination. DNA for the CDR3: TGTGCCAGCAGCTGGGGGTCGAATTCACCCCTCCACTTT. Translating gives CASSWGSNSPLHF.